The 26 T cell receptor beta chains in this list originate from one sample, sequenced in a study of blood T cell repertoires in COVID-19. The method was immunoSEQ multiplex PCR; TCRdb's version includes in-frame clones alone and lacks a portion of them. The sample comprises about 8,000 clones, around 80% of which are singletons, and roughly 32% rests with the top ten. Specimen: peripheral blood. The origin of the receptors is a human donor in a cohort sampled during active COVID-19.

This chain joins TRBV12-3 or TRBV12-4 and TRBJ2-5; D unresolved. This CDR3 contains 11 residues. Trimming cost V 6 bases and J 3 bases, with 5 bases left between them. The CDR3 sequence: CASSLKETQYF. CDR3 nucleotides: TGTGCCAGCAGCCTTAAAGAGACCCAGTACTTC.

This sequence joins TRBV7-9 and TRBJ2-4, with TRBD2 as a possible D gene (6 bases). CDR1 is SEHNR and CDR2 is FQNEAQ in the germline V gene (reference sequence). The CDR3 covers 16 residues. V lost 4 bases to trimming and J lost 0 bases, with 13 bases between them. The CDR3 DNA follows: TGTGCCAGCAGCTGGACTAAGGTCCTAGCCAAAAACATTCAGTACTTC. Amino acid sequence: CASSWTKVLAKNIQYF.

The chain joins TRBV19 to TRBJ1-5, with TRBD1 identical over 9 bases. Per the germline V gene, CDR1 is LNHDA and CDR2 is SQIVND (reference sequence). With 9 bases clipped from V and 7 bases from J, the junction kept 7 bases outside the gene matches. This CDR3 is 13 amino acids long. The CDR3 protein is CASLDRGDQPQHF. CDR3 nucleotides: TGTGCCAGCCTAGACAGGGGGGACCAGCCCCAGCATTTT. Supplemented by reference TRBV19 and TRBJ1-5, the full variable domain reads DGGITQSPKYLFRKEGQNVTLSCEQNLNHDAMYWYRQDPGQGLRLIYYSQIVNDFQKGDIAEGYSVSREKKESFPLTVTSAQKNPTAFYLCASLDRGDQPQHFGDGTRLSIL.

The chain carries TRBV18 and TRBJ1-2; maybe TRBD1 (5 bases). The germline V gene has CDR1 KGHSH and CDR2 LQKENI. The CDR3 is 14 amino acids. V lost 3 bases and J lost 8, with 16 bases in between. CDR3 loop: CASSPSQGRGGYTF. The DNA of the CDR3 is TGTGCCAGCTCACCGTCCCAGGGAAGAGGCGGCTACACCTTC.

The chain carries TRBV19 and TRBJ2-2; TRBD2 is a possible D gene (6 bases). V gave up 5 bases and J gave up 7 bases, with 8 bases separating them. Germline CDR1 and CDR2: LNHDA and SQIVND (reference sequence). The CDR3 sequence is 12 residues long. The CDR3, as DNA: TGTGCCAGTAGTGGGGGAGGCGGGGAGCTGTTTTTT. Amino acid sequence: CASSGGGGELFF.

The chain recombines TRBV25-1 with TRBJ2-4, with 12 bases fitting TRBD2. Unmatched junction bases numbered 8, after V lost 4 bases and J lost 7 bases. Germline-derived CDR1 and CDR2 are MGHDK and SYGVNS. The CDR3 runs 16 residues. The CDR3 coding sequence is TGTGCCAGCAGTGGGTGGACTAGCGGGGCTGGGAACATTCAGTACTTC. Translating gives CASSGWTSGAGNIQYF.

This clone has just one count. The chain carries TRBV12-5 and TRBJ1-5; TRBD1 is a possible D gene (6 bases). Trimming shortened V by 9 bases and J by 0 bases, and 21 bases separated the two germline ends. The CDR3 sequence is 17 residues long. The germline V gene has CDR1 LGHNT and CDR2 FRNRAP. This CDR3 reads CARGWGGGGPSNQPQHF. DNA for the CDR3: TGTGCTAGGGGGTGGGGGGGCGGGGGGCCTAGCAATCAGCCCCAGCATTTT.

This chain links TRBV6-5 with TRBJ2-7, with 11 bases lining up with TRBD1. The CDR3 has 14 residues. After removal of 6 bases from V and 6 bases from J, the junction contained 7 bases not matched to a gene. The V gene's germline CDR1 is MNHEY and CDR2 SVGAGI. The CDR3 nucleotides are TGTGCCAGCAGCTCCGGACAGGGGGCGTCCGAGCAGTACGTC. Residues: CASSSGQGASEQYV.

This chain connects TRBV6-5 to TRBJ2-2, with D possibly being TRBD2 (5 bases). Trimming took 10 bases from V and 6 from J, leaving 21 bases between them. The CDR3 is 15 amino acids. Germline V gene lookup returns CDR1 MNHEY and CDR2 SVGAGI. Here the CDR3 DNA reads TGTGCCATCTCGGAGAGGGCAGGTGGACCCGGGGAGCTGTTTTTT. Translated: CAISERAGGPGELFF.

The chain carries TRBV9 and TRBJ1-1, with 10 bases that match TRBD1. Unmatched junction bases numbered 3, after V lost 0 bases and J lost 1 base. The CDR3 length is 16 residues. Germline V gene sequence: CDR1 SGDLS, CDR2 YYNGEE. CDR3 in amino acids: CASSVVGQGGNTEAFF. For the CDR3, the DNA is TGTGCCAGCAGCGTAGTAGGACAGGGGGGGAACACTGAAGCTTTCTTT.

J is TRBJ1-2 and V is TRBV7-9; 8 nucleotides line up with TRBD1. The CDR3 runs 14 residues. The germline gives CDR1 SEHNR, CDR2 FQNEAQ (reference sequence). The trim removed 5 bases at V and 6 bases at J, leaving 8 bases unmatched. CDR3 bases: TGTGCCAGCAGCGGACTCAGGGGGCCCGATGGCTACACCTTC. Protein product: CASSGLRGPDGYTF. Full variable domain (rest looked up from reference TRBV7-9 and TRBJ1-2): DTGVSQNPRHKITKRGQNVTFRCDPISEHNRLYWYRQTLGQGPEFLTYFQNEAQLEKSRLLSDRFSAERPKGSFSTLEIQRTEQGDSAMYLCASSGLRGPDGYTFGSGTRLTVV.

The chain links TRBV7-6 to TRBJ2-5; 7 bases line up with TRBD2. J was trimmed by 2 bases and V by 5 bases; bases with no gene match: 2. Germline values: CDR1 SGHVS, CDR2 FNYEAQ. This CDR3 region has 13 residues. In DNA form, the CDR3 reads TGTGCCAGCAGCCGCGGGAGACAAGAGACCCAGTACTTC. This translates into CASSRGRQETQYF.

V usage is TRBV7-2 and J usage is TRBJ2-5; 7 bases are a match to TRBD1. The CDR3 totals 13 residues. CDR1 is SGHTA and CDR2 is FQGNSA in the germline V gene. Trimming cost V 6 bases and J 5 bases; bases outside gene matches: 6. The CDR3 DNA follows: TGTGCCAGCAGATTTACAGGGGTCGAGACCCAGTACTTC. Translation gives CASRFTGVETQYF.

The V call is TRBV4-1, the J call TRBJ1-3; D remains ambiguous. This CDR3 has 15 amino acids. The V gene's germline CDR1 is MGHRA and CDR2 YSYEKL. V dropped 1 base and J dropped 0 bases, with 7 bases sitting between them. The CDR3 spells CASSQGPSSGNTIYF. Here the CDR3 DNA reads TGCGCCAGCAGCCAAGGTCCGAGCTCTGGAAACACCATATATTTT.

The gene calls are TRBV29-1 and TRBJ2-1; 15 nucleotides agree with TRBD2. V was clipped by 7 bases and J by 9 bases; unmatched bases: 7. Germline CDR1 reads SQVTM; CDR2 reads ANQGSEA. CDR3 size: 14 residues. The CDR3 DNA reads TGCAGCGCCAGGACTAGCGGGGGGGAGGGTGAGCAGTTCTTC. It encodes CSARTSGGEGEQFF.

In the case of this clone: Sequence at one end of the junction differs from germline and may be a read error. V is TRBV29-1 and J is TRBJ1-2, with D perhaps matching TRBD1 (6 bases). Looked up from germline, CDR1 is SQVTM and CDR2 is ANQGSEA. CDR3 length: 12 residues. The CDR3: CSAEQGNYGYTF. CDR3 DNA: TGCAGCGCTGAACAGGGTAACTATGGCTACACCTTC.

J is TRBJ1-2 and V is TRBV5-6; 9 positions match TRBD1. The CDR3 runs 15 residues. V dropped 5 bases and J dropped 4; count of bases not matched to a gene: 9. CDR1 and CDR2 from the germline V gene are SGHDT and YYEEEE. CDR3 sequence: CASSTPGQGSYGYTF. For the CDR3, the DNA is TGTGCCAGCAGTACACCGGGACAGGGAAGCTATGGCTACACCTTC.

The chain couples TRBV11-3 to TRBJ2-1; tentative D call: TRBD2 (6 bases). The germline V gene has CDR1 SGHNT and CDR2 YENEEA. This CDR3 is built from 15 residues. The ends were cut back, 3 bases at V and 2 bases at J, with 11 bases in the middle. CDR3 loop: CASSFGRGTYNEQFF. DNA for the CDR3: TGTGCCAGCAGCTTTGGGCGGGGCACCTACAATGAGCAGTTCTTC.

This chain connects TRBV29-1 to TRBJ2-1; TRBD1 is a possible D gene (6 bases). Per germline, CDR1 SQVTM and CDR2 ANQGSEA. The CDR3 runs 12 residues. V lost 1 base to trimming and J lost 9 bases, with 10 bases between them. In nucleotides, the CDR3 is TGCAGCGTTGAAGGGACAGCGATTGAGCAGTTCTTC. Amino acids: CSVEGTAIEQFF.

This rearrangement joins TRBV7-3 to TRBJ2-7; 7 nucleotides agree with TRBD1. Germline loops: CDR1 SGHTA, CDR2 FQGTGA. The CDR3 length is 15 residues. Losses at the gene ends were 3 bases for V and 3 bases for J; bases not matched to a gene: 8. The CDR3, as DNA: TGTGCCAGCAGCTTCTACCCAGGACAGGACTACGAGCAGTACTTC. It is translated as CASSFYPGQDYEQYF.

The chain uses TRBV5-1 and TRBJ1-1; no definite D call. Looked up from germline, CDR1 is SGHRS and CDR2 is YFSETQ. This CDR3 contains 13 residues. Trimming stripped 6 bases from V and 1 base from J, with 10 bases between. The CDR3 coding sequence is TGCGCCAGCAAGGTCAGCGAGAACACTGAAGCTTTCTTT. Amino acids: CASKVSENTEAFF.

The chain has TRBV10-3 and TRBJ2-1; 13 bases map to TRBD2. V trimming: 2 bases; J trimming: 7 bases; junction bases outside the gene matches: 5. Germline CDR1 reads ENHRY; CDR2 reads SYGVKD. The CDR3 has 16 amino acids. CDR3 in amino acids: CAISEGLAGVINEQFF. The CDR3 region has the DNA TGTGCCATCAGTGAGGGACTAGCGGGAGTTATTAATGAGCAGTTCTTC.

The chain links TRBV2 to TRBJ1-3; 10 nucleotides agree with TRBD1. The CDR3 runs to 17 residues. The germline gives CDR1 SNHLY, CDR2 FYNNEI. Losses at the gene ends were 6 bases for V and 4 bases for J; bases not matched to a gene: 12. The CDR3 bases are TGTGCCAGCAGCTCGTTTCTCGGGACAGGGGTCGGAAACACCATATATTTT. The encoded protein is CASSSFLGTGVGNTIYF.

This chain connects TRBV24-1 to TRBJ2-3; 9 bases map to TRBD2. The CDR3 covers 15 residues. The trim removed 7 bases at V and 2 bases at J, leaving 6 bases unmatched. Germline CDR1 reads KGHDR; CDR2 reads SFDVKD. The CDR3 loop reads CATRTSGIPTDTQYF. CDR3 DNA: TGTGCCACCAGGACTAGCGGAATACCCACAGATACGCAGTATTTT.

Here the CDR3 reads CASSLWLASGANVLTF. The CDR3 nucleotides read TGTGCCAGCAGCTTATGGCTAGCTTCTGGGGCCAACGTCCTGACTTTC. This sequence joins TRBV13 and TRBJ2-6; possibly TRBD2 for D (5 bases). V was cut by 2 bases and J by 1 base, with 9 bases left in between. The CDR3 is 16 amino acids. CDR1 is PRHDT and CDR2 is FYEKMQ in the germline V gene (reference sequence).

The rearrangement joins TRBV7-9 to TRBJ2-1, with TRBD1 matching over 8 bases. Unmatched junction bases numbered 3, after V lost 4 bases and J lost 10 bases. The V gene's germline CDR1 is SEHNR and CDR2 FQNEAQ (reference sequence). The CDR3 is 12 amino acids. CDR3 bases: TGTGCCAGCAGCTCGGACAGGGTCGAGCAGTTCTTC. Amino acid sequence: CASSSDRVEQFF.